This T cell receptor beta chain comes out of a study of cytomegalovirus exposure and HLA in healthy donors. Germline-derived CDR1 and CDR2 are SGHRS and YFSETQ. V lost 0 bases to trimming and J lost 4 bases, with 19 bases between them. The length of the CDR3 is 17 residues. About this clone itself: Its antigen is still unknown.

Study-level points and caveats: Earlier results showed most TCR beta V segments being productive about 87% or about 30% of the time. Researchers reported in a later analysis that a missense DCLRE1C variant was tied to TCR beta V- and J-gene trimming.

PCR was performed using 60 Vbeta and 13 Jbeta primers. Assay: immunoSEQ multiplex PCR; the TCRdb copy retains only in-frame clones and omits some. The table lists 95,000 to 100,000 clones, around four fifths of them singletons, with 2% to 2.5% in the top ten. The sequence came from a man aged 40-50 years in good health and CMV-seronegative. This sequence joins TRBV5-1 and TRBJ1-1; weak D call: TRBD1 (6 bases). Specimen: PBMCs. CDR3 nucleotide sequence: TGCGCCAGCAGCTTGGTTGCATTACAGGGCCTCCTCACTGAAGCTTTCTTT. Its protein product is CASSLVALQGLLTEAFF.